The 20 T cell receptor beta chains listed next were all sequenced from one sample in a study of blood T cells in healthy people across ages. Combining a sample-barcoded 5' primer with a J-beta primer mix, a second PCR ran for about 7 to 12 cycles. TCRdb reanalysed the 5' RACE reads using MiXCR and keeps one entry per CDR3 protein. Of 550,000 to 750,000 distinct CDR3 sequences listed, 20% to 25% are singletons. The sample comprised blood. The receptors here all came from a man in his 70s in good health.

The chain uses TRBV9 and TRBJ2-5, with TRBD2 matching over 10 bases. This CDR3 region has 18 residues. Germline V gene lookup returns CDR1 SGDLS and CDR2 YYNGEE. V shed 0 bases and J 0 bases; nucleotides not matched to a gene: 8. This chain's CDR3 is CASSVGALAGVYQETQYF. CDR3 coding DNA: TGTGCCAGCAGCGTAGGTGCCCTAGCGGGAGTGTACCAAGAGACCCAGTACTTC.

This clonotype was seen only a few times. CDR3 loop: CASSPRERSYEQYF. CDR3 coding DNA: TGTGCCAGCTCACCCCGGGAAAGATCCTACGAGCAGTACTTC. This chain joins TRBV18 and TRBJ2-5, with D possibly being TRBD2 (5 bases). The end of the DNA is better explained by TRBJ2-7, so the J call may be wrong. The CDR3 has 14 amino acids. Germline CDR1 KGHSH, CDR2 LQKENI.

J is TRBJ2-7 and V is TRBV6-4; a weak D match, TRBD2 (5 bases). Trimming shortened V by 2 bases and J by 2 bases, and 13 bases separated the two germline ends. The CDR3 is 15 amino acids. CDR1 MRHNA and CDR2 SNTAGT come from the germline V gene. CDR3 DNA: TGTGCCAGCAGTGACAGGGAGCAGTTACCCTACGAGCAGTACTTC. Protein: CASSDREQLPYEQYF.

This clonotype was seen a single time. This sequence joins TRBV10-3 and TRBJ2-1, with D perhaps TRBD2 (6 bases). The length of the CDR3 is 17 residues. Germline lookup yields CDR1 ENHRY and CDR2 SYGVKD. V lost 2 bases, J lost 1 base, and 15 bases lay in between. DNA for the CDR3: TGTGCCATCAGTGAGATATCCCAGCGGGTATCCTACAATGAGCAGTTCTTC. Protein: CAISEISQRVSYNEQFF.

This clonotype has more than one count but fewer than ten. The CDR3 nucleotides read TGTGCCAGCAGCCGACGAGCGGGAGGGCACGAGACCCAGTACTTC. This codes for CASSRRAGGHETQYF. This rearrangement joins TRBV3-1 to TRBJ2-5; 10 bases are a match to TRBD2. The length of the CDR3 is 15 residues. With 4 bases clipped from V and 5 bases from J, the junction kept 7 bases outside the gene matches. Germline V lookup: CDR1 LGHDT, CDR2 YNNKEL (reference sequence).

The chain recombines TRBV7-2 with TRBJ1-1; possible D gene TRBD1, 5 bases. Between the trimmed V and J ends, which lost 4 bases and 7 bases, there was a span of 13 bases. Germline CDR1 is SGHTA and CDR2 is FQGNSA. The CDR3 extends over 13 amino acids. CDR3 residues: CASSSRQRFEAFF. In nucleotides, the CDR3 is TGTGCCAGCAGCTCGCGACAGCGGTTTGAAGCTTTCTTT.

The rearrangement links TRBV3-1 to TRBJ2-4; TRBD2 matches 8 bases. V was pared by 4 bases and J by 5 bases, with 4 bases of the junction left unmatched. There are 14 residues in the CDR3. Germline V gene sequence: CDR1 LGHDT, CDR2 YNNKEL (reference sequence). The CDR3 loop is CASSLAGWENIQYF. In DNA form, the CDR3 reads TGTGCCAGCAGCCTAGCGGGATGGGAAAACATTCAGTACTTC.

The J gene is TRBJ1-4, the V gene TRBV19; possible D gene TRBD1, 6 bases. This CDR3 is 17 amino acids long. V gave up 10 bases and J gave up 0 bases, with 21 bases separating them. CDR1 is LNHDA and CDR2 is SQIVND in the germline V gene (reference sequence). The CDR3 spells CATKPGGRLATNEKLFF. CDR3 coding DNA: TGTGCCACCAAACCTGGGGGCCGACTTGCAACTAATGAAAAACTGTTTTTT.

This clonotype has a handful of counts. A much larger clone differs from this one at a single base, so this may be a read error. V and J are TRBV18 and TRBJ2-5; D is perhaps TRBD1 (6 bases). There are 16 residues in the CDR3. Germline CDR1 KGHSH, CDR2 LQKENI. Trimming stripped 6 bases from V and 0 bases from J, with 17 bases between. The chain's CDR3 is CASSRGKQGYQETQYF. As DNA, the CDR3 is TGTGCCAGCTCTCGGGGAAAACAGGGCTACCAAGAGACCCAGTACTTC.

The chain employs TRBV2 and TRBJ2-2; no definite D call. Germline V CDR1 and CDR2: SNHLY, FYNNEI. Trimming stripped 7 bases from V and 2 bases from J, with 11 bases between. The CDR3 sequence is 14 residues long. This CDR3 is CASKMTENTGELFF. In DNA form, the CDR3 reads TGTGCCAGCAAGATGACGGAAAACACCGGGGAGCTGTTTTTT.

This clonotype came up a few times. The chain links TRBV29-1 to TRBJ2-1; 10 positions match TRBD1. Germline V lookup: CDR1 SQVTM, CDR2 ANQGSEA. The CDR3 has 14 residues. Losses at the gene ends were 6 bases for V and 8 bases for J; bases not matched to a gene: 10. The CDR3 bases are TGCAGCGTCGCCCCGGAGGGGACAGGGGATGAGCAGTTCTTC. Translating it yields CSVAPEGTGDEQFF.

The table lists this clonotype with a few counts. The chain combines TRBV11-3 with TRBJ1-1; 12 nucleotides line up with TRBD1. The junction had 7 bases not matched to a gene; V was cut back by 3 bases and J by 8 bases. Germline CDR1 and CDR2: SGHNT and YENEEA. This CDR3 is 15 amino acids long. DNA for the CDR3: TGTGCCAGCAGCTTCTCCGGGACAGGGGGCACCGAAGCTTTCTTT. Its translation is CASSFSGTGGTEAFF.

CDR3 sequence (DNA): TGTGCCAGCTCACGTGTCGGACAGGTCTACGGGGAGCTGTTTTTT. Translating it yields CASSRVGQVYGELFF. This chain uses TRBV18 with TRBJ2-2; 7 bases align to TRBD1. J was trimmed by 7 bases and V by 4 bases; bases with no gene match: 9. The CDR3 runs 15 residues. Looked up from germline, CDR1 is KGHSH and CDR2 is LQKENI.

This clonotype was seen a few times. As DNA, the CDR3 is TGCGCCAGCAGCTTCTCCGGGCAGGGGTTTCGAGAGACCCAGTACTTC. As protein: CASSFSGQGFRETQYF. This sequence joins TRBV5-1 and TRBJ2-5; a weak D match, TRBD1 (6 bases). Looked up from germline, CDR1 is SGHRS and CDR2 is YFSETQ. The CDR3 length is 16 residues. V shed 2 bases and J shed 4 bases, with 18 bases lying between them.

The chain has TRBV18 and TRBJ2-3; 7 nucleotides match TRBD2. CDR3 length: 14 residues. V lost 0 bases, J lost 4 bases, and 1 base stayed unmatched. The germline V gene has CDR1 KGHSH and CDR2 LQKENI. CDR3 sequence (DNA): TGTGCCAGCTCACCACCAGGGAGGGCAGATACGCAGTATTTT. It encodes CASSPPGRADTQYF. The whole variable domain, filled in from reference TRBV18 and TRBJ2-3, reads NAGVMQNPRHLVRRRGQEARLRCSPMKGHSHVYWYRQLPEEGLKFMVYLQKENIIDESGMPKERFSAEFPKEGPSILRIQQVVRGDSAAYFCASSPPGRADTQYFGPGTRLTVL.

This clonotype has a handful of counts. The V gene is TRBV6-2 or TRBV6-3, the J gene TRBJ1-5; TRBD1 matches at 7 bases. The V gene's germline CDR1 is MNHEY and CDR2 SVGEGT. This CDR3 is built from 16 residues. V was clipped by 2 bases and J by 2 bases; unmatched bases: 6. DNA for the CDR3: TGTGCCAGCAGTTACACAAGACAGGGCGGCAATCAGCCCCAGCATTTT. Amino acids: CASSYTRQGGNQPQHF.

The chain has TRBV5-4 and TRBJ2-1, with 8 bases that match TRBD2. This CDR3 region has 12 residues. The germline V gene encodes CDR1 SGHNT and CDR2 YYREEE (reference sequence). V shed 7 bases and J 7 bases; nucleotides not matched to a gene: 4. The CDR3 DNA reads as TGTGCCAGCGAGACTAGCGATAATGAGCAGTTCTTC. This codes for CASETSDNEQFF.

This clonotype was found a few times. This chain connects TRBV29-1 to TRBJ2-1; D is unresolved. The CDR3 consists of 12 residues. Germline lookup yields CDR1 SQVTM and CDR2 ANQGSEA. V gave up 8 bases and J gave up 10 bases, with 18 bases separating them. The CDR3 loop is CSFGWVGEEQFF. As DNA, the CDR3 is TGCAGCTTTGGATGGGTAGGAGAAGAGCAGTTCTTC.

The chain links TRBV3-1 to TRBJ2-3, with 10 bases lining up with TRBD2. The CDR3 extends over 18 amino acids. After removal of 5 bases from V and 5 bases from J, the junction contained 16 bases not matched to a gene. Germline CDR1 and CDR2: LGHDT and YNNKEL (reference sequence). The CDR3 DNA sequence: TGTGCCAGCAGCAGGAGTCGAGGGTCTAGCGGGAGTCAAGATACGCAGTATTTT. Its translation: CASSRSRGSSGSQDTQYF.

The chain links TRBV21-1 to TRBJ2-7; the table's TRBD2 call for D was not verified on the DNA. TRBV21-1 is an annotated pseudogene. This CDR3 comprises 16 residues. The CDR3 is CASSKARLAGVFEQYF. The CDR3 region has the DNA TGTGCCAGCAGCAAGGCTCGGCTAGCGGGAGTCTTCGAGCAGTACTTC.